This TCR beta chain was captured in a study of T-cell reconstitution after alpha-beta-depleted transplantation in children. Notes on the study in general: By one year post-transplant, T-cell counts and diversity largely arose from T cells that were newly produced. Alpha-beta T cells about two months after transplant reportedly derived from several hundred expanded graft clones.

V lost 6 bases and J 0 bases, leaving 9 bases between the germline ends. The CDR3 totals 14 residues. A library of TCRbeta sequences, prepared with unique molecular identifiers, was generated. TCRdb re-analysed the PCR reads in MiXCR, keeping a single row per CDR3 protein. The table records under 250,000 distinct CDR3 sequences, under 30% of them present only once. A remark on this clonotype: Antigen specificity is unknown.

The chain recombines TRBV12-3 or TRBV12-4 with TRBJ1-5, with a tentative D call TRBD1 (6 bases). The receptor's source is a female patient younger than 10 who had a stem cell transplant for congenital amegakaryocytic thrombocytopenia, so the T cells may come from the graft donor. The specimen was PBMCs, mostly from graft donor cells, collected 360 days after TCRalphabeta/CD19-depleted stem cell transplant. CDR3 nucleotides: TGTGCCAGCAGCGGACAGAATAGCAATCAGCCCCAGCATTTT. Amino acids: CASSGQNSNQPQHF.